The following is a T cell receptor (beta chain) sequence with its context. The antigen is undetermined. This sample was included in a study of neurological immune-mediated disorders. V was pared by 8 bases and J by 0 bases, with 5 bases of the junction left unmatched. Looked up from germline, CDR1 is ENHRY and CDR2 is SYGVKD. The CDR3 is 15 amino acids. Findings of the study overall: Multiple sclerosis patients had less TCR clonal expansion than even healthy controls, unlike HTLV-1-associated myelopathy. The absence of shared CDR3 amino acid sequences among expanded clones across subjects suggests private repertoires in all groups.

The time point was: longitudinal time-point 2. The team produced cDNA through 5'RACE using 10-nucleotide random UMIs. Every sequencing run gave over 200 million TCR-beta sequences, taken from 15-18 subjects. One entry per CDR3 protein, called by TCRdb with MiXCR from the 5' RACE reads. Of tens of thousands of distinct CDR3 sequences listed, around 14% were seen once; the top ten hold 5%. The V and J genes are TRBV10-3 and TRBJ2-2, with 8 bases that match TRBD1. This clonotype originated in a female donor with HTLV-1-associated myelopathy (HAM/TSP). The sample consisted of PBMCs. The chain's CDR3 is CAIGARGPNTGELFF. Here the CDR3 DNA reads TGTGCCATCGGGGCCAGGGGGCCGAACACCGGGGAGCTGTTTTTT.